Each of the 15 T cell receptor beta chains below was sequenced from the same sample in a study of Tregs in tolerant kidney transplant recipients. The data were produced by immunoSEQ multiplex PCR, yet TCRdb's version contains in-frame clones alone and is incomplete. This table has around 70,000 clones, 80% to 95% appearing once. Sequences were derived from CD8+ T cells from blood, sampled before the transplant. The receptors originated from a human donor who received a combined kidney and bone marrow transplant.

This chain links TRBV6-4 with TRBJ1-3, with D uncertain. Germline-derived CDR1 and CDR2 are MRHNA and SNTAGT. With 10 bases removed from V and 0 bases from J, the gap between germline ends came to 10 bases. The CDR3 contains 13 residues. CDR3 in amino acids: CATTLLSGNTIYF. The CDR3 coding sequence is TGTGCCACCACATTGCTCTCTGGAAACACCATATATTTT.

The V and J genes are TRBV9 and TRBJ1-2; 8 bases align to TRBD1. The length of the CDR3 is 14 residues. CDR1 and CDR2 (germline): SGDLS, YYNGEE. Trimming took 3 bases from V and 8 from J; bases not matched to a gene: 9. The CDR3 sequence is CASSATQGVGGYTF. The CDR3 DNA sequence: TGTGCCAGCAGCGCAACACAGGGGGTCGGAGGCTACACCTTC.

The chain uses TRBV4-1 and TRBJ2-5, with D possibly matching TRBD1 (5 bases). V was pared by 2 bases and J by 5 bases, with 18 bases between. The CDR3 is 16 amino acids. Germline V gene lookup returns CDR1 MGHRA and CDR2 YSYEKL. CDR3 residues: CASSQTYGRVGETQYF. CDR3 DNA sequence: TGCGCCAGCAGCCAAACCTATGGCAGGGTGGGGGAGACCCAGTACTTC.

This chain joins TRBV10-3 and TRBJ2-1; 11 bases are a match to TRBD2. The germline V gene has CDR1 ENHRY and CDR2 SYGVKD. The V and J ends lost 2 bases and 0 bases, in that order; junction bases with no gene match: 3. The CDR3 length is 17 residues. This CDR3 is CAISETSGSSSYNEQFF. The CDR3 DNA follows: TGTGCCATCAGTGAGACTAGCGGGAGTAGCTCCTACAATGAGCAGTTCTTC.

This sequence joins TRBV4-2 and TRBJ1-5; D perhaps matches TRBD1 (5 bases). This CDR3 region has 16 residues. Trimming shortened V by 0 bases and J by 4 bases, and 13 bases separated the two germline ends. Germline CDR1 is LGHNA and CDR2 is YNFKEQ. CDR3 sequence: CASSQEAGTPNQPQHF. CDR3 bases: TGTGCCAGCAGCCAAGAGGCAGGGACTCCTAATCAGCCCCAGCATTTT.

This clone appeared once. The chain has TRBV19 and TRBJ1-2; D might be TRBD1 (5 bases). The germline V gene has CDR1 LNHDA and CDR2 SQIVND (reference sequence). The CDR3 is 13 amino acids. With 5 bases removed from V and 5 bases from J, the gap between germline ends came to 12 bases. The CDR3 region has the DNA TGTGCCAGTAGTTCGGGACTGCGTTATGGCTACACCTTC. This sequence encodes CASSSGLRYGYTF.

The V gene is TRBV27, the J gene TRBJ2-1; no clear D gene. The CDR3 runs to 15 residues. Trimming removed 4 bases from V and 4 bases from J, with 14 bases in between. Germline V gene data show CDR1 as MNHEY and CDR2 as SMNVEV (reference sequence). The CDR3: CASSSPAGLYNEQFF. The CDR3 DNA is TGTGCCAGCAGTTCGCCTGCAGGCCTTTACAATGAGCAGTTCTTC.

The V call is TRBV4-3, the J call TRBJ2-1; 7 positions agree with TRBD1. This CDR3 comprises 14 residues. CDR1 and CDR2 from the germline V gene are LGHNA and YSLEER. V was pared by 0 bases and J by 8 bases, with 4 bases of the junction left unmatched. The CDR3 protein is CASSQDGDSYEQFF. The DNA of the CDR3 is TGCGCCAGCAGCCAAGATGGGGACAGTTATGAGCAGTTCTTC.

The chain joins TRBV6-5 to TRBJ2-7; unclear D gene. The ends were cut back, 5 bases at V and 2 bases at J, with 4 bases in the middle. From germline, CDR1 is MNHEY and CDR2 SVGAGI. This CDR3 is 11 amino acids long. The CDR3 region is CASSVTYEQYF. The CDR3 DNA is TGTGCCAGCAGTGTTACCTACGAGCAGTACTTC.

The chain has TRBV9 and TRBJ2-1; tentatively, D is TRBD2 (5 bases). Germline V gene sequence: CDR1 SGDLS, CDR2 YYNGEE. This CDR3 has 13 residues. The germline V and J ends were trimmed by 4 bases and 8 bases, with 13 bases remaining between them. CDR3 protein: CASSSPEGYEQFF. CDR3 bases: TGTGCCAGCAGCTCACCAGAGGGATATGAGCAGTTCTTC.

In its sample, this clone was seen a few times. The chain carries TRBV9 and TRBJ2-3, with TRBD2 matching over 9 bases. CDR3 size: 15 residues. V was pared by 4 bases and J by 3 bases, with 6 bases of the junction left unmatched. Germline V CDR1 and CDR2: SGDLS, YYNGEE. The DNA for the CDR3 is TGTGCCAGCAGCCTTAGCGGGGGTTCAACAGATACGCAGTATTTT. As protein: CASSLSGGSTDTQYF.

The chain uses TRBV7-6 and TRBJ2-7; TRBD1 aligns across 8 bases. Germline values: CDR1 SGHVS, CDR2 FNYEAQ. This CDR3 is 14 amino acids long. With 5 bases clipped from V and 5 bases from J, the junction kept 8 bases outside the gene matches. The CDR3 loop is CASSERTGLNEQYF. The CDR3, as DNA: TGTGCCAGCAGCGAGCGGACAGGGCTAAACGAGCAGTACTTC.

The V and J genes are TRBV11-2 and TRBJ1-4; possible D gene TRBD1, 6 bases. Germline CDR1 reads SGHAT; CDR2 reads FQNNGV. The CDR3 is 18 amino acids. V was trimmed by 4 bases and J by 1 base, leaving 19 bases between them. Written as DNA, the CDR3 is TGTGCCAGCAGCTCGCCCACGTTAACAGGGAAAACTAATGAAAAACTGTTTTTT. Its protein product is CASSSPTLTGKTNEKLFF.

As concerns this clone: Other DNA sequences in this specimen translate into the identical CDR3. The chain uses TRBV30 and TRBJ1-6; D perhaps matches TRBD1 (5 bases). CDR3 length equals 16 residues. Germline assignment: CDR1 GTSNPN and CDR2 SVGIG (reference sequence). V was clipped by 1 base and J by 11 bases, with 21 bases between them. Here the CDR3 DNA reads TGTGCCTGGAGTGGCGGGGGTATTCAAACAAAGCCACCCCTCCACTTT. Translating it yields CAWSGGGIQTKPPLHF.

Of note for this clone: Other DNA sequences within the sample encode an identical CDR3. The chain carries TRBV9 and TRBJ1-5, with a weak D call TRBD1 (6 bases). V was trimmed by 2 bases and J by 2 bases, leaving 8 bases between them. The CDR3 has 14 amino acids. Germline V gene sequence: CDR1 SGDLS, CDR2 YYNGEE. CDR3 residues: CASSVSGGNQPQHF. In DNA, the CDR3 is TGTGCCAGCAGCGTCTCAGGGGGCAATCAGCCCCAGCATTTT. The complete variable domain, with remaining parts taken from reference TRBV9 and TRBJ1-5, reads DSGVTQTPKHLITATGQRVTLRCSPRSGDLSVYWYQQSLDQGLQFLIQYYNGEERAKGNILERFSAQQFPDLHSELNLSSLELGDSALYFCASSVSGGNQPQHFGDGTRLSIL.